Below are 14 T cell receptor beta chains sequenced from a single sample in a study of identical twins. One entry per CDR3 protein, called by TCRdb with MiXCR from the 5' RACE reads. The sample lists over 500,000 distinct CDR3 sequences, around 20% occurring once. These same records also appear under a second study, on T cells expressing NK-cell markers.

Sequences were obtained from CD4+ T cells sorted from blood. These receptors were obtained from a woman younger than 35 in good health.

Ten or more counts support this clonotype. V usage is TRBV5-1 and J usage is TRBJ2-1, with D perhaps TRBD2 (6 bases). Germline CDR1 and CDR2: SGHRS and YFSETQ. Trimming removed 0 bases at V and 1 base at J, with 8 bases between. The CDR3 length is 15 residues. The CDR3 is CASSLVGGSYNEQFF. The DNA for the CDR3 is TGCGCCAGCAGCTTGGTTGGGGGGTCCTACAATGAGCAGTTCTTC.

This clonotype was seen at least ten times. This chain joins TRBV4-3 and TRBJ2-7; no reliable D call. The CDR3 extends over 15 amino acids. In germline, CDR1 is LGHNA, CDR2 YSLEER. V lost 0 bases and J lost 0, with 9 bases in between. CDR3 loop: CASSQDRASSYEQYF. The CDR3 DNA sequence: TGCGCCAGCAGCCAAGATAGGGCGAGCTCCTACGAGCAGTACTTC.

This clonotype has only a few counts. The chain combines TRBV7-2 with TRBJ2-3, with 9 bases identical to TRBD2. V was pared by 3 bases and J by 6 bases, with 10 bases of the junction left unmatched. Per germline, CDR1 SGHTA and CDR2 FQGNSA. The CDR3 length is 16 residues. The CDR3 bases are TGTGCCAGCAGCTTGGGGGGGCGCGGGAGGGACGATACGCAGTATTTT. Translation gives CASSLGGRGRDDTQYF.

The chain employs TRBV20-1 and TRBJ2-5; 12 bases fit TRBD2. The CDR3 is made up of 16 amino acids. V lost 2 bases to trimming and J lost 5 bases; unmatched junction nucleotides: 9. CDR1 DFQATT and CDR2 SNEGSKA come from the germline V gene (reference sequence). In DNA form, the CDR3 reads TGCAGTGCTAGACGCTCTAGCGGGGGGGCTGGCGAGACCCAGTACTTC. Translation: CSARRSSGGAGETQYF.

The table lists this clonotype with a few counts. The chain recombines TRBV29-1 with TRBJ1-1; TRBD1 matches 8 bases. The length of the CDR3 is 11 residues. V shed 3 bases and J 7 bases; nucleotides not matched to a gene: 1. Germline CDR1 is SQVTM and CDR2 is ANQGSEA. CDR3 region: CSVETGVEAFF. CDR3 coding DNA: TGCAGCGTTGAGACAGGGGTTGAAGCTTTCTTT. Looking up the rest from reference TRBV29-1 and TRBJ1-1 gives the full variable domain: SAVISQKPSRDICQRGTSLTIQCQVDSQVTMMFWYRQQPGQSLTLIATANQGSEATYESGFVIDKFPISRPNLTFSTLTVSNMSPEDSSIYLCSVETGVEAFFGQGTRLTVV.

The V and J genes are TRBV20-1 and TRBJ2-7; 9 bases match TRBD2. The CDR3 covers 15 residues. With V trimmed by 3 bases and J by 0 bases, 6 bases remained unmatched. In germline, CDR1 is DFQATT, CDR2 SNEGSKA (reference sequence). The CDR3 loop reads CSARFSGGFSYEQYF. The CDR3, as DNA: TGCAGTGCTAGGTTTAGCGGGGGATTCTCCTACGAGCAGTACTTC.

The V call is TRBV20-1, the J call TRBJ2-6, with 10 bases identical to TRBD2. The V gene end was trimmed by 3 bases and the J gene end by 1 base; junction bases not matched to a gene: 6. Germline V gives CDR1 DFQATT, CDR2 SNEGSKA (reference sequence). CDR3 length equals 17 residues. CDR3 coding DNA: TGCAGTGCTAGGTCCCCTAGCGGGAGTTCTGGGGCCAACGTCCTGACTTTC. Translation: CSARSPSGSSGANVLTF.

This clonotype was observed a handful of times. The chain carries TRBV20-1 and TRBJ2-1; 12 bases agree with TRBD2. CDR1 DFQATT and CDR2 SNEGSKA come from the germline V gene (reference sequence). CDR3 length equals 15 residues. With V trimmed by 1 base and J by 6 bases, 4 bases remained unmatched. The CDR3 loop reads CSARATSGRVNEQFF. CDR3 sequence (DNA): TGCAGTGCTAGAGCGACTAGCGGGAGAGTCAATGAGCAGTTCTTC.

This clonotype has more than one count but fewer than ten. The DNA for the CDR3 is TGTGCCAGCAGCGACGGAGGGACTACAGGCACTGAAGCTTTCTTT. As protein: CASSDGGTTGTEAFF. J is TRBJ1-1 and V is TRBV6-2 or TRBV6-3, with TRBD1 as a possible D gene (5 bases). The CDR3 is 15 amino acids. Germline lookup yields CDR1 MNHEY and CDR2 SVGEGT. V lost 6 bases and J 4 bases, leaving 18 bases between the germline ends.

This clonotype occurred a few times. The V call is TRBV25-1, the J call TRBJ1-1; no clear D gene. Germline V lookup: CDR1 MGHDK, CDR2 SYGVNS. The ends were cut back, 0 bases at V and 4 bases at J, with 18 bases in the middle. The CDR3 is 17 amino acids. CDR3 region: CASSEYSARRPFTEAFF. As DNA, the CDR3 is TGTGCCAGCAGTGAATATAGCGCGAGGAGGCCTTTCACTGAAGCTTTCTTT.

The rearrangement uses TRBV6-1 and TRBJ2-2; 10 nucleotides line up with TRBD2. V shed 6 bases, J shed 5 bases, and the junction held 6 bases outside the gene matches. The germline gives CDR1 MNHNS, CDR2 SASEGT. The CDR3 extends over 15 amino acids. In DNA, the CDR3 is TGTGCCAGCAGGCGGCCTAGCGGGAGAACCGGGGAGCTGTTTTTT. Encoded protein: CASRRPSGRTGELFF.

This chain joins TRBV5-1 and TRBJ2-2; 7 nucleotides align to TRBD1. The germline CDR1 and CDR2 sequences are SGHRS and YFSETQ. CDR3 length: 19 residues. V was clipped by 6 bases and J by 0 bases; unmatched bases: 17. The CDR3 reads CASTRKARDSGTNTGELFF. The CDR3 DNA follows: TGCGCCAGCACCCGGAAGGCCAGGGACAGTGGAACGAACACCGGGGAGCTGTTTTTT.

DNA for the CDR3: TGTGCCAGCAGTATCATAGCGGGAGTTAGAGAGACCCAGTACTTC. It translates to CASSIIAGVRETQYF. V gene TRBV7-9 combines with J gene TRBJ2-5; 9 bases line up with TRBD2. J lost 4 bases, V lost 6 bases, and 9 bases had no gene match. CDR3 size: 15 residues. Germline V gene data show CDR1 as SEHNR and CDR2 as FQNEAQ (reference sequence). Drawing the rest from reference TRBV7-9 and TRBJ2-5, the complete variable domain is DTGVSQNPRHKITKRGQNVTFRCDPISEHNRLYWYRQTLGQGPEFLTYFQNEAQLEKSRLLSDRFSAERPKGSFSTLEIQRTEQGDSAMYLCASSIIAGVRETQYFGPGTRLLVL.

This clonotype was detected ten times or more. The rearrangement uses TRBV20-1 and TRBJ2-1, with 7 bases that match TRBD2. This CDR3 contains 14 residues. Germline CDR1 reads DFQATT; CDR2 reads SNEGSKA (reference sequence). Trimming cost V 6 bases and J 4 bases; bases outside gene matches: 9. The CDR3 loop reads CSASRTSSYNEQFF. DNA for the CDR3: TGCAGTGCCTCGAGGACTAGTAGTTACAATGAGCAGTTCTTC.